The 11 T cell receptor beta chains given below trace back to one sample, sequenced in a study of T cell repertoires in cytomegalovirus infection (dated by TCRdb to about 2019). The treatment or condition label corresponds to: in vitro stimulation with specific CMV peptide epitopes to enrich CMV-specific T cells. No antigen has been assigned to these receptors. Sequenced on an Illumina HiSeq 1500. TCRdb ran its own pipeline on the public reads, namely fastp trimming at Q25 and MiXCR clone calling, and kept in-frame beta chains. Each record represents a unique CDR3 protein, reported with the most common genes and DNA among its rows. The sample records about 340,000 distinct CDR3 sequences, approximately 32% of which are singletons. The ten largest make up around 18% of the sample. Sequencing used cultured PBMCs, obtained from culture after CMV antigen stimulation. The origin of the receptors is a human donor in good health (CMV status not recorded). Some clones in this sample may be carry-over from other donors' samples.

The rearrangement joins TRBV10-3 to TRBJ1-5; a possible D gene is TRBD1 (6 bases). Trimming pared 0 bases from V and 6 bases from J, leaving 15 bases between. The CDR3 consists of 16 residues. Per germline, CDR1 ENHRY and CDR2 SYGVKD. In DNA, the CDR3 is TGTGCCATCAGTGAGTCGATAGGGGGGGCATCTCAGCCCCAGCATTTT. The encoded protein is CAISESIGGASQPQHF.

This clonotype was observed a handful of times. The rearrangement joins TRBV19 to TRBJ2-3; D remains ambiguous. This CDR3 is 14 amino acids long. Looked up from germline, CDR1 is LNHDA and CDR2 is SQIVND (reference sequence). Trimming cost V 5 bases and J 6 bases, with 15 bases left between them. Here the CDR3 reads CASSDGRFVDTQYF. The CDR3 region has the DNA TGTGCCAGTAGTGATGGCCGTTTCGTGGATACGCAGTATTTT.

This clonotype was counted at least ten times. This chain connects TRBV7-6 to TRBJ2-7; 11 bases fit TRBD2. Germline V lookup: CDR1 SGHVS, CDR2 FNYEAQ. CDR3 length: 14 residues. V was clipped by 1 base and J by 6 bases; unmatched bases: 2. Written as DNA, the CDR3 is TGTGCCAGCAGCTTAGAACTAGCGGGAGTCGAGCAGTACTTC. Translation gives CASSLELAGVEQYF. Drawing the rest from reference TRBV7-6 and TRBJ2-7, the complete variable domain is GAGVSQSPRYKVTKRGQDVALRCDPISGHVSLYWYRQALGQGPEFLTYFNYEAQQDKSGLPNDRFSAERPEGSISTLTIQRTEQRDSAMYRCASSLELAGVEQYFGPGTRLTVT.

This clonotype was observed at least ten times. This chain uses TRBV7-2 with TRBJ2-1; 9 bases agree with TRBD2. CDR1 and CDR2 (germline): SGHTA, FQGNSA. The CDR3 contains 16 residues. J lost 10 bases, V lost 3 bases, and 13 bases had no gene match. CDR3 in amino acids: CASSLAHPGSGREQFF. CDR3 bases: TGTGCCAGCAGCTTGGCCCACCCAGGGAGCGGGAGGGAGCAGTTCTTC.

This clonotype was seen only once. This rearrangement joins TRBV3-1 to TRBJ1-4, with 7 bases matching TRBD1. CDR3 size: 15 residues. V trimming: 4 bases; J trimming: 4 bases; junction bases outside the gene matches: 6. The germline CDR1 and CDR2 sequences are LGHDT and YNNKEL (reference sequence). The CDR3 DNA reads TGTGCCAGCAGCCGCCCGGGACAGATTAATGAAAAACTGTTTTTT. Its translation: CASSRPGQINEKLFF.

This clonotype came up many times. The V and J genes are TRBV5-1 and TRBJ1-2, with D hard to call. The V gene lost 4 bases and the J gene lost 8 bases, with 15 bases spanning the gap. The CDR3 spans 13 residues. Germline CDR1 is SGHRS and CDR2 is YFSETQ. The CDR3 coding sequence is TGCGCCAGCAGCCTAGACTCACAGAGGGGCTACACCTTC. The encoded protein is CASSLDSQRGYTF.

In this sample, this clonotype turned up a few times. The chain couples TRBV11-2 to TRBJ1-1, with 10 bases lining up with TRBD1. Germline CDR1 SGHAT, CDR2 FQNNGV. The CDR3 has 17 residues. The V segment lost 5 bases and the J segment 1 base; nucleotides outside the gene matches: 10. The CDR3 reads CASSPGQGRYGNTEAFF. The DNA of the CDR3 is TGTGCCAGCAGCCCGGGACAGGGGCGATATGGGAACACTGAAGCTTTCTTT.

Points on this clonotype: At one end the junction does not follow the germline gene, possibly because of a read error. The chain employs TRBV7-7 and TRBJ2-1, with 7 bases fitting TRBD2. Germline V CDR1 and CDR2: SSHAT, FNYEAQ (reference sequence). This CDR3 has 15 amino acids. CDR3 in amino acids: CASSPSGVAYNEQFF. CDR3 DNA sequence: TGTGCTAGCAGCCCAAGCGGGGTAGCGTACAATGAGCAGTTCTTC.

The V and J genes are TRBV28 and TRBJ2-7; D is ambiguous. The CDR3 contains 13 residues. Trimming stripped 11 bases from V and 7 bases from J, with 21 bases between. Per the germline V gene, CDR1 is MDHEN and CDR2 is SYDVKM. The chain's CDR3 is CAVAKENLGEQYF. In nucleotides, the CDR3 is TGTGCCGTGGCTAAGGAGAATTTGGGGGAGCAGTACTTC.

The chain uses TRBV5-1 and TRBJ1-2; 9 bases line up with TRBD1. This CDR3 is 16 amino acids long. V shed 4 bases and J 4 bases; nucleotides not matched to a gene: 11. CDR1 SGHRS and CDR2 YFSETQ come from the germline V gene. CDR3 nucleotide sequence: TGCGCCAGCAGCCCGAACAGGACAGGGGTTGTCTATGGCTACACCTTC. Translated, it gives CASSPNRTGVVYGYTF. The entire variable domain, with the rest obtained from reference TRBV5-1 and TRBJ1-2, is as follows: KAGVTQTPRYLIKTRGQQVTLSCSPISGHRSVSWYQQTPGQGLQFLFEYFSETQRNKGNFPGRFSGRQFSNSRSEMNVSTLELGDSALYLCASSPNRTGVVYGYTFGSGTRLTVV.

The chain couples TRBV28 to TRBJ1-1, with 11 bases lining up with TRBD1. The V gene's germline CDR1 is MDHEN and CDR2 SYDVKM. There are 14 residues in the CDR3. V shed 6 bases, J shed 4 bases, and the junction held 4 bases outside the gene matches. The CDR3 loop reads CASRPDRGPTEAFF. The DNA of the CDR3 is TGTGCCAGCAGACCGGACAGGGGGCCCACTGAAGCTTTCTTT.